These T cell receptor beta chains were read from a single sample in a study of OX40 agonist ivuxolimab in advanced cancers. Profiling relied on immunoSEQ multiplex PCR, and the TCRdb table lists in-frame clones only, not all of them. Among around 80,000 clones listed, approximately 90% were seen once. The material sequenced was CD4+ or CD8+ T cells sorted from blood, taken in a trial of the OX40 agonist ivuxolimab. The receptors were sampled from an adult with an advanced solid tumor such as melanoma, head and neck, liver or kidney cancer. Both conserved end residues are part of each CDR3. Fields, in order: CDR3 DNA, CDR3 protein, clone size, D gene, CDR3 length, V gene, J gene. D genes are given only for firm matches. Expanded clones are given a class, and other clones once, few, many or no size at all.

TGTGCCAGCAGCACGGGGTCTATTAATGAAAAACTGTTTTTT	CASSTGSINEKLFF	.	.	14	TRBV7-8	TRBJ1-4
TGTGCCAGCAGTGATACAGGGGACTATGGCTACACCTTC	CASSDTGDYGYTF	.	TRBD1	13	TRBV2	TRBJ1-2
TGCAGCGTTGAGGGGAGGCGGGTAAACACTGAAGCTTTCTTT	CSVEGRRVNTEAFF	.	.	14	TRBV29-1	TRBJ1-1
TGTGCCAGCAGAGATGGGGGGCTGTACGAGCAGTACTTC	CASRDGGLYEQYF	.	.	13	TRBV6-5	TRBJ2-7
TGTGCCAGCAGCCCGGAGGGGGGAAGGGAGACCCAGTACTTC	CASSPEGGRETQYF	once	.	14	TRBV6-5	TRBJ2-5
TGTGCCAGCAGGACGGAAGGGGCCGGGGAGCTGTTTTTT	CASRTEGAGELFF	.	.	13	TRBV2	TRBJ2-2
TGTGCCAGCACCAAGAGGGGCGGGACTGGGACCGGGGAGCTGTTTTTT	CASTKRGGTGTGELFF	.	.	16	TRBV6-6	TRBJ2-2
TGTGCCAGCAGCGTGTCCAATCGCGAGACCCAGTACTTC	CASSVSNRETQYF	.	.	13	TRBV9	TRBJ2-5
TGTGCCAGTAGTATAGAGCACGGGAGGGCCCTAGAGACCCAGTACTTC	CASSIEHGRALETQYF	once	TRBD2	16	TRBV19	TRBJ2-5
TGCGCCAGCAGCTTGGAAGCCCACCGAAATTCACCCCTCCACTTT	CASSLEAHRNSPLHF	.	.	15	TRBV5-1	TRBJ1-6
TGTGCCAGTAGGGGAGGACTAGCGGCCTACGAGCAGTACTTC	CASRGGLAAYEQYF	.	TRBD2	14	TRBV19	TRBJ2-7
TGTGCCAGCAGCGCCTCCGGGACAGGGCGCGGATATTACAATGAGCAGTTCTTC	CASSASGTGRGYYNEQFF	.	TRBD1	18	TRBV7-2	TRBJ2-1
TGTGCCTGGACCCCTAGGACAGGGCGCAATCAGCCCCAGCATTTT	CAWTPRTGRNQPQHF	once	TRBD1	15	TRBV30	TRBJ1-5
TGCGCCAGCAGCAGAGGGGACCAAGAGACCCAGTACTTC	CASSRGDQETQYF	.	.	13	TRBV5-1	TRBJ2-5